Listed here is a single T cell receptor (beta chain). Trimming left V 5 bases short and J 11 bases short, with 13 bases between. Per germline, CDR1 SQVTM and CDR2 ANQGSEA. The CDR3 has 11 residues. Per the study methods: Quantification of nucleated cells was approximated via reference gene primer amplification. The assay was immunoSEQ multiplex PCR, and TCRdb's table has in-frame clones only and misses some. The DNA gave D and trimming, while V, J and clone size come from that table. Of about 140,000 clones listed, approximately 88% are singletons. These data belong to a study of blood T cell repertoires in COVID-19. Study at large: The samples span acute and convalescent COVID-19 from the United States, Italy and Spain. The cDNA or gDNA used as material had been derived from T cells, B-cell-depleted T cells, or PBMCs.

The chain is built from TRBV29-1 and TRBJ2-1, with a weak D call TRBD2 (6 bases). The specimen was peripheral blood. This TCR came from a human donor in a cohort sampled during active COVID-19. As DNA, the CDR3 is TGCAGCGTTCGACTAGAAAGTAAGCAGTTCTTC. Translation gives CSVRLESKQFF.